This TCR beta chain was sequenced during a study of response to subunit inactivated influenza vaccine. Each CDR3 protein gets one entry after TCRdb re-called the RT-PCR reads with MiXCR. This table has over 150,000 distinct CDR3 sequences, around 14% appearing once. This clonotype has at least ten counts. Its antigen remains unidentified. Study-level points and caveats: There was a suggestion from the authors that each seasonal influenza vaccination recruits few new T cells.

The J segment lost 1 base and the V segment lost 3 bases, leaving 12 bases of the junction unmatched. CDR3 length: 16 residues. Germline CDR1 is DFQATT and CDR2 is SNEGSKA (reference sequence). The sequence was obtained from a man aged 45-65 years who received an inactivated influenza vaccine. The specimen comprised CD8+ T cells sorted from PBMCs, sampled roughly 5 days after vaccination. The V gene is TRBV20-1, the J gene TRBJ2-7, with 7 bases lining up with TRBD1. For the CDR3, the DNA is TGCAGTGCTAGCGCCGTTCGAGGGGGCAATTCCTACGAGCAGTACTTC. Its protein is CSASAVRGGNSYEQYF.